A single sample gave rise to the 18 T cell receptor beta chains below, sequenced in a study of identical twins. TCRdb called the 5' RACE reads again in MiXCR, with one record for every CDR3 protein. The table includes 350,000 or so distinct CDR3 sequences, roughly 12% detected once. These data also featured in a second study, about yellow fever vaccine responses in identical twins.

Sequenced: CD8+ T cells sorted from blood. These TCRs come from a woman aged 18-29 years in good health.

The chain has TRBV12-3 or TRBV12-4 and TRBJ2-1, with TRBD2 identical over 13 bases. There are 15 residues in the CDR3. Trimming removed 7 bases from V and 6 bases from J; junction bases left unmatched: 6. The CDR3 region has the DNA TGTGCCAGCACCTTAAGGACTAGCGGGGGCAATGAGCAGTTCTTC. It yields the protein CASTLRTSGGNEQFF.

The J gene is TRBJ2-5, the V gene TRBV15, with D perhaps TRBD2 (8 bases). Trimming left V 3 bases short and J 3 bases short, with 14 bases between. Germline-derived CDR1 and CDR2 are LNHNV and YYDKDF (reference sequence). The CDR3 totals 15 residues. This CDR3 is CATSRTGGTEETQYF. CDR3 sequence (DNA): TGTGCCACCAGCAGGACGGGAGGGACAGAAGAGACCCAGTACTTC.

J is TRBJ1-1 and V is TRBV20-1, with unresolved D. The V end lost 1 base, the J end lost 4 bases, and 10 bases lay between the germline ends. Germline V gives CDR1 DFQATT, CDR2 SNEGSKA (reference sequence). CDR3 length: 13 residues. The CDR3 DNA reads TGCAGTGCTAGAGGCGGACCGATCACTGAAGCTTTCTTT. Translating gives CSARGGPITEAFF.

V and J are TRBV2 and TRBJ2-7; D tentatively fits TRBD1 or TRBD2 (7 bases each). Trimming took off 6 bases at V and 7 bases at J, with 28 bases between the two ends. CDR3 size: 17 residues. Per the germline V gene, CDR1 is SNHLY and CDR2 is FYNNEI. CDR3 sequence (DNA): TGTGCCAGCAGCCCCACCCTTGGGGGAGGGGGCATAAGGGAGCAGTACTTC. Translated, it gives CASSPTLGGGGIREQYF.

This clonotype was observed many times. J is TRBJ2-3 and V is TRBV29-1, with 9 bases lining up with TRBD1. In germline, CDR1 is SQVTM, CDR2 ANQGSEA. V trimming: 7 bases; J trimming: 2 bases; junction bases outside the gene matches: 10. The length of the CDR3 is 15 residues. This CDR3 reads CSAPDRGLLTDTQYF. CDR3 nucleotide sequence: TGCAGCGCCCCGGACAGGGGACTACTCACAGATACGCAGTATTTT.

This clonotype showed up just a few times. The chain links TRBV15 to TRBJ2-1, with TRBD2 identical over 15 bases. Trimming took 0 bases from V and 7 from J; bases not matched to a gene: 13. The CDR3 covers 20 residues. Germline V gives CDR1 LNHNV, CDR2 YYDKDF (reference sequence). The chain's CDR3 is CATSRDLGGLAGGHRNEQFF. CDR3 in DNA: TGTGCCACCAGCAGAGATCTAGGCGGACTAGCGGGGGGGCACCGGAATGAGCAGTTCTTC.

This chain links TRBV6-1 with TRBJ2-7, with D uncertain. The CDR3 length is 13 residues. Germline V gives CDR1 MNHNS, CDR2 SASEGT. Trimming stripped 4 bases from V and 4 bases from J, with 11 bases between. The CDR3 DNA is TGTGCCAGCAGTGTCAGCGAATATTACGAGCAGTACGTC. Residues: CASSVSEYYEQYV.

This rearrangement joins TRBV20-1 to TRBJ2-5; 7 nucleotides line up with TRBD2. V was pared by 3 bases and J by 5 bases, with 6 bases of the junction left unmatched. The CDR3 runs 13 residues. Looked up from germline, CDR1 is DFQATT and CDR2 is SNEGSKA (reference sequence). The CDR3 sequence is CSARTSYEETQYF. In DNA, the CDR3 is TGCAGTGCTAGGACTAGCTATGAGGAGACCCAGTACTTC.

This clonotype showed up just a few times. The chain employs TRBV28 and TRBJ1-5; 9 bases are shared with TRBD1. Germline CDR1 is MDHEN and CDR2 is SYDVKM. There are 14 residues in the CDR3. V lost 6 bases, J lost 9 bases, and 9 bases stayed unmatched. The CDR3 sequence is CASRDRGPPGPQHF. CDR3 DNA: TGTGCCAGCAGGGACAGGGGTCCACCCGGGCCCCAGCATTTT.

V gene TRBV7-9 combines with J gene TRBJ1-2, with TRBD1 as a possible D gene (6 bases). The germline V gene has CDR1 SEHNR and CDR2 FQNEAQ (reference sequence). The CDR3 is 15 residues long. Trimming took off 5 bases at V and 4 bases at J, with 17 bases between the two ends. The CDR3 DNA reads TGTGCCAGCAGCCACCGGACAGTGGGCTTCTATGGCTACACCTTC. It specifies CASSHRTVGFYGYTF.

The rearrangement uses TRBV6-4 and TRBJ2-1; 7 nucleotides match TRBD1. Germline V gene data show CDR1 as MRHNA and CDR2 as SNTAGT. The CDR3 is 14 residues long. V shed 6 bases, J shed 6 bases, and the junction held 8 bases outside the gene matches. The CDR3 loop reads CASREGGEGNEQFF. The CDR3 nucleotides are TGTGCCAGCAGAGAAGGGGGCGAGGGCAATGAGCAGTTCTTC.

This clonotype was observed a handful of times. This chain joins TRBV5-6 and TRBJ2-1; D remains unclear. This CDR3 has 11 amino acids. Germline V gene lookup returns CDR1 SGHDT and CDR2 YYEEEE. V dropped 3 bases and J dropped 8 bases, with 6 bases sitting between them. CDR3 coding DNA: TGTGCCAGCAGCTCGTGGGATGAGCAGTTCTTC. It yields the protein CASSSWDEQFF.

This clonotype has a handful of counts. CDR3 in amino acids: CASSPPGGPLFSGNTIYF. In nucleotides, the CDR3 is TGCGCCAGCAGCCCTCCAGGGGGTCCCCTGTTCTCTGGAAACACCATATATTTT. V is TRBV4-1 and J is TRBJ1-3; TRBD1 matches 7 bases. The CDR3 runs 18 residues. Looked up from germline, CDR1 is MGHRA and CDR2 is YSYEKL. Trimming took 4 bases from V and 0 from J; bases not matched to a gene: 12.

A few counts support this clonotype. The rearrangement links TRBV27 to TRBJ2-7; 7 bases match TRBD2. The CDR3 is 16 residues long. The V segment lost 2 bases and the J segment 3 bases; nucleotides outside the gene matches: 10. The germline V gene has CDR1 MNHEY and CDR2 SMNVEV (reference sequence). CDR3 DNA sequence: TGTGCCAGCAGTTTAATTGCTAGCGGCGGTTTCTACGAGCAGTACTTC. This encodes CASSLIASGGFYEQYF.

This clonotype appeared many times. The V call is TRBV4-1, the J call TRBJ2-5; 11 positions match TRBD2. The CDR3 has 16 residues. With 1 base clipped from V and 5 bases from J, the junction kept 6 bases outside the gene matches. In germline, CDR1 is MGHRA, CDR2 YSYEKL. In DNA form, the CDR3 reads TGCGCCAGCAGCCAAGCAACTAGCGGGAGTCGTGAGACCCAGTACTTC. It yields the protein CASSQATSGSRETQYF.

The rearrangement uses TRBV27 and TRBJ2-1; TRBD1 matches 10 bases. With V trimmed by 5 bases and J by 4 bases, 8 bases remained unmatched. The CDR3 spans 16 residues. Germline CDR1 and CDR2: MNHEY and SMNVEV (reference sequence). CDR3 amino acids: CASSPRQGASYNEQFF. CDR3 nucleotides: TGTGCCAGCAGTCCACGACAGGGGGCAAGTTACAATGAGCAGTTCTTC.

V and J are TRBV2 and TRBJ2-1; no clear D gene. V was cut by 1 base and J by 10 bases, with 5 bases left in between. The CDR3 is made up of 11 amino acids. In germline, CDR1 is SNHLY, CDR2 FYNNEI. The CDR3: CASSEVREQFF. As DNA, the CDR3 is TGTGCCAGCAGTGAAGTCCGGGAGCAGTTCTTC.

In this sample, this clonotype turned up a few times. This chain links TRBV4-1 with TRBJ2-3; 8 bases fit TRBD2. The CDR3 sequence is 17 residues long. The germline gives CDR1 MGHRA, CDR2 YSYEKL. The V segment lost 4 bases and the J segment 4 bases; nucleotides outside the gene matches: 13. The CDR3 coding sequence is TGCGCCAGCAGCCCGGACGCGAGCGGGAGTTTGGCAGATACGCAGTATTTT. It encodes CASSPDASGSLADTQYF.